The text below deals with one T cell receptor (beta chain). Its target is unknown. Notes on the study in general: Larger-cohort validation covered only one TCR beta V-J rearrangement.

Constant-region reverse primers amplified full-length variable regions, followed by semi-nested Nested Universal Primer A PCR. TCRdb recomputed calls from the 5' RACE reads with MiXCR, one row per CDR3 protein. The repertoire has some 64,000 distinct CDR3 sequences, about 20% of them found once; the top ten carry over 2.5%. Trimming shortened V by 6 bases and J by 3 bases, and 14 bases separated the two germline ends. The CDR3 runs to 14 residues. Germline V CDR1 and CDR2: MNHEY, SVGEGT. The memory fraction was CD4+CD45RO+CD25- cells. The origin of this receptor is a female donor with breast cancer. V and J are TRBV6-2 or TRBV6-3 and TRBJ1-1; D possibly corresponds to TRBD1 (5 bases). The sequenced sample consisted of memory CD4+ T cells sorted from a lymph node. Subset meaning: memory CD4+ T cells, CD4+CD45RO+CD25-. The CDR3 protein is CASSIRQGYTEAFF. The CDR3 region has the DNA TGTGCCAGCAGCATAAGGCAGGGATACACTGAAGCTTTCTTT.